This TCR beta chain originates from a study of shared clonotypes between healthy human individuals. V lost 6 bases and J 3 bases, leaving 9 bases between the germline ends. The CDR3 has 12 amino acids. The germline CDR1 and CDR2 sequences are WSHSY and SAAADI. Sequencing was at deep level. The method was immunoSEQ multiplex PCR; TCRdb's version includes in-frame clones alone and lacks a portion of them. The top ten clones hold about 0.13% of a sample with over 2 million clones, 85% to 95% of them seen once. This rearrangement joins TRBV10-2 to TRBJ2-7; D is unclear. Sequenced: naive CD4+ T cells sorted from blood. Subset meaning: CD45RA+ positively selected. This sequence originates from a man aged 18 to 29 in good health. CDR3 sequence reads: CASSIGGYEQYF. Written as DNA, the CDR3 is TGCGCCAGCAGCATAGGTGGCTACGAGCAGTACTTC.